By its share, the clone carrying this TCR beta chain is medium-sized. Its matching antigen is unknown. With MiXCR, TCRdb called clones anew from the PCR reads. The repertoire holds about 9,900 clones, with roughly 11% as singletons. These data originate in a study of metastatic and nonmetastatic thyroid tumors. Study-level results: Versus benign nodules, malignant thyroid tumors reportedly had significantly higher TCR beta diversity, in blood and tumor.

Each patient went into thyroid surgery without having received any treatment. The length of the CDR3 is 17 residues. Trimming took 5 bases from V and 4 from J; bases not matched to a gene: 6. Looked up from germline, CDR1 is MDHEN and CDR2 is SYDVKM. This TCR was recovered from a female donor with papillary thyroid cancer or a benign thyroid nodule (not recorded which). Some clones in this sample may be carry-over from other donors' samples. V is TRBV28 and J is TRBJ1-6, with TRBD1 identical over 12 bases. The sequenced material came from tumor tissue. The CDR3 sequence: CASSQGTGGIYNSPLHF. The CDR3 DNA sequence: TGTGCCAGCAGTCAGGGGACAGGGGGCATATATAATTCACCCCTCCACTTT.